The 15 T cell receptor beta chains listed next were all sequenced from one sample in a study of PD-1 blockade in classical Hodgkin lymphoma (dated by TCRdb to about 2020). The time point label on this specimen signifies: cycle 4 day 1 (C4D1), after around six weeks of nivolumab. Every trial patient had relapsed after autologous stem cell transplantation, and cohorts A, B and C differed in prior brentuximab vedotin exposure. Libraries came from the immunoSEQ multiplex PCR assay. Drawn from immuneACCESS, this table holds only the in-frame rearrangements with V and J called that TCRdb kept. Clones are partly lost; checked studies trace under half to an unresolved V gene and leave the rest unexplained. This sample comprises about 64,000 clones, around nine tenths of them detected only once. The ten largest clones capture 8% of the sample. The specimen was peripheral blood mononuclear cells (PBMCs), collected before the fourth cycle of nivolumab. These receptors were taken from a human donor with classical Hodgkin lymphoma.

This clone was detected only once. The gene calls are TRBV11-2 and TRBJ2-7; 7 bases fit TRBD1. Germline values: CDR1 SGHAT, CDR2 FQNNGV. This CDR3 region has 13 residues. V gave up 6 bases and J gave up 2 bases; unmatched junction bases: 4. The CDR3 DNA is TGTGCCAGCAGGTTTCAGGGGGCCTACGAGCAGTACTTC. Its translation: CASRFQGAYEQYF.

V is TRBV7-2 and J is TRBJ2-1; 13 nucleotides agree with TRBD2. This CDR3 region has 16 residues. J was trimmed by 8 bases and V by 5 bases; bases with no gene match: 9. Germline V gene lookup returns CDR1 SGHTA and CDR2 FQGNSA. The DNA of the CDR3 is TGTGCCAGCAGCGACCGGACTAGCGGGAGTGTCTATGAGCAGTTCTTC. Amino acids: CASSDRTSGSVYEQFF.

J is TRBJ1-6 and V is TRBV27; 10 nucleotides line up with TRBD1. Trimming cost V 6 bases and J 7 bases; bases outside gene matches: 3. The length of the CDR3 is 14 residues. CDR1 is MNHEY, CDR2 SMNVEV, per germline (reference sequence). The CDR3 region is CASSMGQGNSPLHF. CDR3 DNA sequence: TGTGCCAGCAGCATGGGACAGGGGAATTCACCCCTCCACTTT.

The chain combines TRBV5-1 with TRBJ2-5; the D call may be TRBD1 or TRBD2 (5 bases each). Trimming pared 4 bases from V and 11 bases from J, leaving 18 bases between. This CDR3 has 13 residues. In germline, CDR1 is SGHRS, CDR2 YFSETQ. This chain's CDR3 is CASSPAGAREQYF. DNA for the CDR3: TGCGCCAGCAGCCCAGCCGGGGCTAGGGAGCAGTACTTC.

The V and J genes are TRBV28 and TRBJ2-5, with a possible D match to TRBD1 (6 bases). Trimming took off 2 bases at V and 4 bases at J, with 8 bases between the two ends. The CDR3 contains 13 residues. CDR1 is MDHEN and CDR2 is SYDVKM in the germline V gene. CDR3 nucleotides: TGTGCCAGCAGTTTAGGACAGCTAGAGACCCAGTACTTC. Amino acids: CASSLGQLETQYF.

The chain employs TRBV15 and TRBJ2-1; D call uncertain. This CDR3 is built from 13 residues. Deletions cut 1 base from V and 8 bases from J, with 9 bases between. Germline V gene lookup returns CDR1 LNHNV and CDR2 YYDKDF (reference sequence). CDR3 nucleotides: TGTGCCACCAGCAGAGGGGCGTCGGATGAGCAGTTCTTC. Residues: CATSRGASDEQFF.

The chain employs TRBV5-1 and TRBJ2-3; D may match TRBD1 or TRBD2 (5 bases each). The CDR3 has 14 residues. Between the trimmed V and J ends, which lost 7 bases and 2 bases, there was a span of 14 bases. CDR1 and CDR2 (germline): SGHRS, YFSETQ. The CDR3 reads CASHPGPNTDTQYF. CDR3 in DNA: TGCGCCAGCCATCCGGGACCCAACACAGATACGCAGTATTTT.

The chain couples TRBV29-1 to TRBJ1-4; 7 positions match TRBD1. From germline, CDR1 is SQVTM and CDR2 ANQGSEA. The length of the CDR3 is 18 residues. The V segment lost 3 bases and the J segment 0 bases; nucleotides outside the gene matches: 13. The CDR3 region is CSVDGPGQIFPTNEKLFF. Written as DNA, the CDR3 is TGCAGCGTTGATGGGCCGGGACAGATATTTCCAACTAATGAAAAACTGTTTTTT.

The genes are TRBV11-1 and TRBJ2-5; D uncertain. CDR3 size: 13 residues. Looked up from germline, CDR1 is SGHAT and CDR2 is FQDESV (reference sequence). The V end lost 3 bases, the J end lost 7 bases, and 12 bases lay between the germline ends. The CDR3 loop is CASSFDLPWTQYF. The CDR3 coding sequence is TGTGCCAGCAGCTTTGACCTGCCATGGACCCAGTACTTC.

The V and J genes are TRBV7-9 and TRBJ2-1; 8 bases agree with TRBD2. Looked up from germline, CDR1 is SEHNR and CDR2 is FQNEAQ (reference sequence). V lost 1 base to trimming and J lost 0 bases; unmatched junction nucleotides: 5. The length of the CDR3 is 17 residues. The CDR3 DNA reads as TGTGCCAGCAGCTTAGGACTAGCGACCAGCTCCTACAATGAGCAGTTCTTC. Encoded protein: CASSLGLATSSYNEQFF. Looking up the rest from reference TRBV7-9 and TRBJ2-1 gives the full variable domain: DTGVSQNPRHKITKRGQNVTFRCDPISEHNRLYWYRQTLGQGPEFLTYFQNEAQLEKSRLLSDRFSAERPKGSFSTLEIQRTEQGDSAMYLCASSLGLATSSYNEQFFGPGTRLTVL.

The J gene is TRBJ1-5, the V gene TRBV28; D may be TRBD1 (5 bases). Germline V CDR1 and CDR2: MDHEN, SYDVKM. Trimming pared 8 bases from V and 6 bases from J, leaving 8 bases between. CDR3 length: 11 amino acids. CDR3 coding DNA: TGTGCCAGCGCCAGGGTTCAGCCCCAGCATTTT. Protein sequence: CASARVQPQHF.

The chain employs TRBV29-1 and TRBJ2-5; D remains unclear. The length of the CDR3 is 12 residues. V lost 7 bases, J lost 2 bases, and 11 bases lay in between. From germline, CDR1 is SQVTM and CDR2 ANQGSEA. CDR3 nucleotide sequence: TGCAGCGGTTCTAGGGTTCAAGAGACCCAGTACTTC. Its translation: CSGSRVQETQYF.

This chain links TRBV28 with TRBJ2-1; D might be TRBD1 (5 bases). The germline V and J ends were trimmed by 1 base and 9 bases, with 10 bases remaining between them. CDR1 is MDHEN, CDR2 SYDVKM, per germline. The CDR3 spans 13 residues. In nucleotides, the CDR3 is TGTGCCAGCAGTTTATCAGGGCGTTCTGAGCAGTTCTTC. It specifies CASSLSGRSEQFF.

The chain links TRBV11-1 to TRBJ2-7; no definite D call. The CDR3 extends over 12 amino acids. Trimming removed 3 bases at V and 6 bases at J, with 9 bases between. Germline V gene data show CDR1 as SGHAT and CDR2 as FQDESV (reference sequence). CDR3 sequence: CASSLDGCEQYF. CDR3 coding DNA: TGTGCCAGCAGCTTGGATGGCTGCGAGCAGTACTTC. The complete variable domain, with remaining parts taken from reference TRBV11-1 and TRBJ2-7, reads EAEVAQSPRYKITEKSQAVAFWCDPISGHATLYWYRQILGQGPELLVQFQDESVVDDSQLPKDRFSAERLKGVDSTLKIQPAELGDSAMYLCASSLDGCEQYFGPGTRLTVT.

The chain has TRBV4-1 and TRBJ2-5; a weak D match, TRBD2 (5 bases). The germline CDR1 and CDR2 sequences are MGHRA and YSYEKL. This CDR3 is 15 amino acids long. The ends were cut back, 4 bases at V and 3 bases at J, with 15 bases in the middle. The CDR3 sequence: CASSPTAEGKETQYF. Here the CDR3 DNA reads TGCGCCAGCAGCCCGACGGCAGAGGGTAAAGAGACCCAGTACTTC.